This TCR beta chain originates from a study of T-cell reconstitution after alpha-beta-depleted transplantation in children. TCRbeta library preparation incorporated unique molecular identifiers. A single record per CDR3 protein comes from TCRdb applying MiXCR to the PCR reads. This table has hundreds of thousands of distinct CDR3 sequences, approximately 15% appearing once. Germline V gives CDR1 MDHEN, CDR2 SYDVKM. J lost 0 bases, V lost 5 bases, and 9 bases had no gene match. The CDR3 is 16 residues long. The chain couples TRBV28 to TRBJ2-5, with 7 bases matching TRBD1. Sequenced here: PBMCs from the stem cell graft donor, sampled from the stem cell graft. The TCR sequence derives from a human donor who donated a stem cell graft to a child with acute myeloid leukemia. The CDR3 region is CASSHRQGPHQETQYF. The CDR3 bases are TGTGCCAGCAGTCATAGACAGGGTCCACACCAAGAGACCCAGTACTTC.